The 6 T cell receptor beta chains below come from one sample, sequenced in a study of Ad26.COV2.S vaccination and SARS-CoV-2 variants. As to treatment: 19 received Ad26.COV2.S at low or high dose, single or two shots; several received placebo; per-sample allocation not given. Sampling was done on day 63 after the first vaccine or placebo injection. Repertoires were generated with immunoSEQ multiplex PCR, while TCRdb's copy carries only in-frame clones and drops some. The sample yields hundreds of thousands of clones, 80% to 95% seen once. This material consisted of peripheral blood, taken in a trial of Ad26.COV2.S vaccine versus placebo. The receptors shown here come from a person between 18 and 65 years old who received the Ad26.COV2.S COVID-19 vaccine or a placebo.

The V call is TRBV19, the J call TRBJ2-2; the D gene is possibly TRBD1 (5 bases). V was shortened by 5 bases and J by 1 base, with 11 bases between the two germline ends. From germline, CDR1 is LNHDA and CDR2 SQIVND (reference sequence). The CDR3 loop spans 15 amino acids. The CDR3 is CASSPYRRNTGELFF. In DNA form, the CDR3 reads TGTGCCAGTAGTCCCTACAGGAGGAACACCGGGGAGCTGTTTTTT.

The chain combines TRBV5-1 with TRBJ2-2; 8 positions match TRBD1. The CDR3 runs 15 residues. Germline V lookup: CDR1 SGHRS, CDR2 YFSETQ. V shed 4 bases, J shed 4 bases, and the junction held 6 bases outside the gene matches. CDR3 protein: CASSAGQGATGELFF. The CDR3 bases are TGCGCCAGCAGCGCCGGGCAGGGGGCCACCGGGGAGCTGTTTTTT. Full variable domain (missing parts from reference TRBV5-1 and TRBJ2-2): KAGVTQTPRYLIKTRGQQVTLSCSPISGHRSVSWYQQTPGQGLQFLFEYFSETQRNKGNFPGRFSGRQFSNSRSEMNVSTLELGDSALYLCASSAGQGATGELFFGEGSRLTVL.

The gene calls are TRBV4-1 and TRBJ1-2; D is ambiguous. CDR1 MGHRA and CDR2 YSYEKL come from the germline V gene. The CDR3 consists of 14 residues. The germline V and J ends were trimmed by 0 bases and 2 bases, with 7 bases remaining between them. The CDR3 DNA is TGCGCCAGCAGCCAAGAAGTGGGGAACTATGGCTACACCTTC. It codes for CASSQEVGNYGYTF.

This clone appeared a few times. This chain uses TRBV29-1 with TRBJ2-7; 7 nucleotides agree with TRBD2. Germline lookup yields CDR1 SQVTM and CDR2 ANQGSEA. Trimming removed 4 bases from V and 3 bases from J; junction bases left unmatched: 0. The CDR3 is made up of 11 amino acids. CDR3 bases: TGCAGCGTTGGGGAGGGCTACGAGCAGTACTTC. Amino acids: CSVGEGYEQYF.

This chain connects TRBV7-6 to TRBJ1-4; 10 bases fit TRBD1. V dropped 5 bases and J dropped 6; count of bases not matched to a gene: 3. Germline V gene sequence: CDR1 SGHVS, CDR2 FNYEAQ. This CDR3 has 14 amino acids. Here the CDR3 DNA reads TGTGCCAGCAGCCGGACAGGGGGGTATGAAAAACTGTTTTTT. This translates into CASSRTGGYEKLFF.

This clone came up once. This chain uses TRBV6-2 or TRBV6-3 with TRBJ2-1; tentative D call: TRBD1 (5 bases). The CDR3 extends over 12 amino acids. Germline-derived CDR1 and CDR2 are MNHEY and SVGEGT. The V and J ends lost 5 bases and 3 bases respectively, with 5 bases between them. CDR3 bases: TGTGCCAGCAGTGACAGCTACAATGAGCAGTTCTTC. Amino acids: CASSDSYNEQFF.